These T cell receptor beta chains were read from a single sample in a study of shared clonotypes between healthy human individuals. Some clones are missing from TCRdb's copy, which holds only in-frame ones; the method was immunoSEQ multiplex PCR. The sample includes roughly 1.5 million clones, 95% to 99% seen only once; the top ten take about 0.4%. Source material: naive CD4+ T cells sorted from blood. The receptors come from a man aged 30 to 39 in good health. Both conserved end residues are part of each CDR3. D genes are given only for firm matches. Clone size is given for some rows only: seen once, a few or many times, or a class if the clone is expanded.

TRBV6-5	TRBD1	TRBJ1-1	.	TGTGCCAGCAGACTTCGGGACAGGGCGGGTTTCGCTTTCTTT	CASRLRDRAGFAFF
TRBV14	.	TRBJ2-3	.	TGTGCCAGCAGCCAAGGTTCCCGGGGCACAGATACGCAGTATTTT	CASSQGSRGTDTQYF
TRBV27	.	TRBJ2-7	once	TGTGCCAGCAGTTTCCTCCCCCCCTACGAGCAGTACTTC	CASSFLPPYEQYF
TRBV6-1	.	TRBJ2-7	.	TGTGCCAGCAGTGAAGCGCGAGCTAGCTCCTACGAGCAGTACTTC	CASSEARASSYEQYF
TRBV11-3	.	TRBJ2-3	.	TGTGCCAGCAGCTTGGGGCGGCAACCCACAGATACGCAGTATTTT	CASSLGRQPTDTQYF
TRBV7-8	.	TRBJ2-1	.	TGTGCCAGCAGCTTATACTCTAGCGTGCTGTACAATGAGCAGTTCTTC	CASSLYSSVLYNEQFF
TRBV2	.	TRBJ2-7	.	TGTGCCAGCAGACCGGGACTGAGTTTGTACGAGCAGTACTTC	CASRPGLSLYEQYF
TRBV7-9	.	TRBJ2-3	once	TGTGCCAGCAGCTCCCCGGTTTCAGATACGCAGTATTTT	CASSSPVSDTQYF
TRBV29-1	.	TRBJ1-1	.	TGCAGCGTTGAAAGACAGAACACTGAAGCTTTCTTT	CSVERQNTEAFF
TRBV27	TRBD2	TRBJ2-5	.	TGTGCCAGCAGGCTAGCGGGATTACAAGAGACCCAGTACTTC	CASRLAGLQETQYF
TRBV5-1	TRBD1	TRBJ2-1	.	TGCGCCAGCAGCTCAGGACAGGGGGTTAATGAGCAGTTCTTC	CASSSGQGVNEQFF
TRBV11-2	.	TRBJ1-4	.	TGTGCCAGCACCCTGAGCTGGGGATCTAATGAAAAACTGTTTTTT	CASTLSWGSNEKLFF
TRBV5-1	.	TRBJ1-3	.	TGCGCCAGCAGCTTCGGTTCGGCAAACACCATATATTTT	CASSFGSANTIYF
TRBV5-1	.	TRBJ2-3	.	TGCGCCAGCAGCTTCACCCCTTTGGGAGATACGCAGTATTTT	CASSFTPLGDTQYF
TRBV6-6	.	TRBJ2-7	.	TGTGCCAGCAGTGACCCAAACTCACTCTACGAGCAGTACTTC	CASSDPNSLYEQYF
TRBV5-4	.	TRBJ2-1	.	TGTGCCAGCAGCAGTATTTGGCGGGGGCCGGGCAATGAGCAGTTCTTC	CASSSIWRGPGNEQFF
TRBV11-2	TRBD1	TRBJ1-5	.	TGTGCCAGCAGCTTAGTGACAGGGTATGGCCAGCCCCAGCATTTT	CASSLVTGYGQPQHF
TRBV7-2	TRBD2	TRBJ2-5	once	TGTGCCAGCAGAACGACGGGGACTAGCGGGAGGGGGGACCAGTACTTC	CASRTTGTSGRGDQYF
TRBV5-1	TRBD1	TRBJ1-4	.	TGCGCCAGCAGCATCGGACAGGGGAATGAAAAACTGTTTTTT	CASSIGQGNEKLFF
TRBV25-1	.	TRBJ2-7	.	TGTGCCAGCAGTGAGACCCCCTGGGGCTACGAGCAGTACTTC	CASSETPWGYEQYF
TRBV29-1	.	TRBJ1-2	.	TGCAGCGTTGGCCAACAACGCCTGGCGGGCTACACCTTC	CSVGQQRLAGYTF
TRBV7-2	.	TRBJ2-5	once	TGTGCCAGCAGCTTAGGCCCCGCAGAAGAGACCCAGTACTTC	CASSLGPAEETQYF
TRBV19	TRBD1	TRBJ2-7	.	TGTGCCAGTAGTACGGTGGACAGGGCCTACGAGCAGTACTTC	CASSTVDRAYEQYF
TRBV7-3	.	TRBJ2-3	few	TGTGCCAGCAGCTTAAACCCAAGGGATACGCAGTATTTT	CASSLNPRDTQYF
TRBV4-1	.	TRBJ2-1	.	TGCGCCAGCAGCTCGATCCCTGGCGAGGAGCAGTTCTTC	CASSSIPGEEQFF
TRBV6-5	.	TRBJ2-5	.	TGTGCCAGCAGTTACTCGCAGGGCGTAGAGACCCAGTACTTC	CASSYSQGVETQYF
TRBV30	.	TRBJ1-1	.	TGTGCCTGGGTAAGGGAGCGGGACACTGAAGCTTTCTTT	CAWVRERDTEAFF
TRBV7-2	.	TRBJ2-5	.	TGTGCCAGCAGCTTAGTGCAGTACCAAGAGACCCAGTACTTC	CASSLVQYQETQYF
TRBV5-1	.	TRBJ2-7	.	TGCGCCAGCAGCTTGGTTGTCGGGAGTCACGAGCAGTACTTC	CASSLVVGSHEQYF
TRBV28	.	TRBJ1-2	once	TGTGCCAGCAGTTCCCTGGCAGGCGGCTACACCTTC	CASSSLAGGYTF
TRBV5-1	.	TRBJ2-3	.	TGCGCCAGCAGCGTACAGGGGATAAGGCGGGAGTACGATACGCAGTATTTT	CASSVQGIRREYDTQYF
TRBV5-1	.	TRBJ2-7	.	TGCGCCAGCAGCTATCCCAGGGGCGGGAGTGACTACGAGCAGTACTTC	CASSYPRGGSDYEQYF
TRBV11-2	.	TRBJ2-1	.	TGTGCCAGCAGCTTAGGTGGCGCGGCTAGTCTCTATGAGCAGTTCTTC	CASSLGGAASLYEQFF
TRBV4-3	.	TRBJ2-2	.	TGCGCCAGCAGCCAAGGTTGGGGGGCGCAGGGGCTGTTTTTT	CASSQGWGAQGLFF
TRBV29-1	TRBD2	TRBJ2-1	.	TGCAGCGTGGACCCTAGCGGGAGGGTTTTCTTC	CSVDPSGRVFF
TRBV14	.	TRBJ1-1	.	TGTGCCAGAGAGAACACTGAAGCTTTCTTT	CARENTEAFF
TRBV9	.	TRBJ1-2	.	TGTGCCAGCAGCGTAAGGAGTTCGGGCTATGGCTACACCTTC	CASSVRSSGYGYTF
TRBV4-3	TRBD2	TRBJ2-7	.	TGCGCCAGCAGCCAAGTTCCGACGGGCATAGCGGGAGTTTACGAGCAGTACTTC	CASSQVPTGIAGVYEQYF
TRBV6-5	.	TRBJ1-1	.	TGTGCCAGCAGTTACCTGAACCGGGAAGCTTTCTTT	CASSYLNREAFF
TRBV2	.	TRBJ2-5	.	TGTGCCAGCAGCCCACAAGAGACCCAGTACTTC	CASSPQETQYF
TRBV5-4	.	TRBJ2-7	.	TGTGCCAGCAGCTTGGGTCCTTACCCCGAGCAGTACTTC	CASSLGPYPEQYF
TRBV19	TRBD1	TRBJ1-5	.	TGTGCCAGTAGTATATGGTCAGGGGGCCCGAGCCAGCATTTT	CASSIWSGGPSQHF
TRBV5-1	TRBD1	TRBJ2-7	.	TGCGCCAGCAGCTCGGGCGCCGGGACAGGGGGCCACGAGCAGTACTTC	CASSSGAGTGGHEQYF
TRBV7-2	.	TRBJ1-5	.	TGTGCCAGCAGCCCTCTGGGGCTCAATCAGCCCCAGCATTTT	CASSPLGLNQPQHF
TRBV5-1	TRBD2	TRBJ2-1	.	TGCGCCAGCAGGTGGGACAGGGATGTAGGATGGACTAGCGGGAGTGATGAGCAGTTCTTC	CASRWDRDVGWTSGSDEQFF
TRBV5-6	TRBD1	TRBJ2-7	.	TGTGCCAGCAGCTCCACAGGGGTTCGCTACGAGCAGTACTTC	CASSSTGVRYEQYF
TRBV5-1	TRBD2	TRBJ2-5	.	TGCGCCAGCAGCAAACCTTCTAGACTAGCGGGAGTAGAGACCCAGTACTTC	CASSKPSRLAGVETQYF
TRBV2	.	TRBJ1-2	.	TGTGCCAGCAGTGAAAGGGTGCGGGATGGCTACACCTTC	CASSERVRDGYTF
TRBV19	TRBD2	TRBJ2-3	.	TGTGCCAGTACCGTGACTAGCTCGACAGATACGCAGTATTTT	CASTVTSSTDTQYF
TRBV29-1	TRBD1	TRBJ2-5	.	TGCAGCGTGGACAGGGGGCGCAAGGAGACCCAGTACTTC	CSVDRGRKETQYF
TRBV5-1	.	TRBJ2-1	.	TGCGCCAGCAGCTTGCTCGGGAGCTACAATGAGCAGTTCTTC	CASSLLGSYNEQFF
TRBV28	.	TRBJ1-2	.	TGTGCCAGCAGTTTAGAGGGGCTCAGGGGCTACACCTTC	CASSLEGLRGYTF
TRBV7-2	.	TRBJ2-2	.	TGTGCCACCTCAGCTTATATTCAGGGTGCCGGGGAGCTGTTTTTT	CATSAYIQGAGELFF